A selection of T cell receptor beta chains follows, all from one sample in a study of T cell responses to AZD1222 COVID-19 vaccine. The assay was immunoSEQ multiplex PCR, and TCRdb's table has in-frame clones only and misses some. Here the sample spans 100,000 to 150,000 clones, around 86% being singletons. The sample here was peripheral blood, taken on day 0 of AZD1222 vaccination. Source of these receptors: an adult in good health. Both conserved end residues are trimmed from each CDR3. Fields, in order: CDR3 length, V gene, CDR3 protein.

len: 16
v_gene: TRBV6-2/TRBV6-3
CDR3aa: ASSYWPPPSPRSYEQY

len: 11
v_gene: TRBV5-6
CDR3aa: ASSTDENTEAF

len: 9
v_gene: TRBV20-1
CDR3aa: SAEQEAEAF

len: 10
v_gene: TRBV30
CDR3aa: AWSEGPYGYT

len: 11
v_gene: TRBV30
CDR3aa: AWSVQGDQPQH

len: 11
v_gene: TRBV6-2/TRBV6-3
CDR3aa: ASSYEVQETQY

len: 11
v_gene: TRBV7-2
CDR3aa: ASSLVWNQPQH

len: 12
v_gene: TRBV4-1
CDR3aa: ASSLAGSAYEQY

len: 15
v_gene: TRBV5-1
CDR3aa: ASSREGDRFSGNTIY

len: 12
v_gene: TRBV19
CDR3aa: ASSMWVRDTEAF

len: 14
v_gene: TRBV4-3
CDR3aa: ASSQVGLAGVGEQF

len: 14
v_gene: TRBV6-5
CDR3aa: ASSYGAGLFLYEQY

len: 12
v_gene: TRBV12-5
CDR3aa: ASGYGGAYYGYT

len: 14
v_gene: TRBV23-1
CDR3aa: ASSQSTEEALEKLF

len: 11
v_gene: TRBV19
CDR3aa: ASSTWVTGELF

len: 12
v_gene: TRBV7-8
CDR3aa: ASSFVTGGYGYT

len: 15
v_gene: TRBV19
CDR3aa: ASSPSPGHPNTGELF

len: 14
v_gene: TRBV4-1
CDR3aa: ASSQVRTTSNQPQH

len: 14
v_gene: TRBV7-2
CDR3aa: ASSPYRTAGNEKLF

len: 15
v_gene: TRBV2
CDR3aa: ASSEFGAIRPNEKLF

len: 14
v_gene: TRBV9
CDR3aa: ASSVGSGGKHYEQY

len: 15
v_gene: TRBV9
CDR3aa: ASSIYGQRFSGNTIY

len: 14
v_gene: TRBV6-6
CDR3aa: ASSYPSGGRAGELF

len: 10
v_gene: TRBV2
CDR3aa: ASKLGNEKLF

len: 13
v_gene: TRBV4-3
CDR3aa: ASSPRTGPNYGYT

len: 14
v_gene: TRBV11-2
CDR3aa: ASSLNRGHDSYGYT

len: 13
v_gene: TRBV29-1
CDR3aa: SATYRGSGNYGYT

len: 13
v_gene: TRBV11-2
CDR3aa: ASSLEQGSNQPQH

len: 10
v_gene: TRBV29-1
CDR3aa: SVDDSYNEQF

len: 13
v_gene: TRBV21-1
CDR3aa: ASSRNLGPAHEQY

len: 11
v_gene: TRBV7-2
CDR3aa: ASSQRGDQPQH

len: 11
v_gene: TRBV19
CDR3aa: ASSIAGSQTQY

len: 14
v_gene: TRBV5-5
CDR3aa: ASSVFKPLSLSEAF

len: 14
v_gene: TRBV6-5
CDR3aa: ASSWGPNRDNYGYT

len: 11
v_gene: TRBV5-4
CDR3aa: ASSLTGGLTQY

len: 11
v_gene: TRBV3-1/TRBV3-2
CDR3aa: ASTLSWDTEAF

len: 12
v_gene: TRBV5-1
CDR3aa: ASSPGLAVDTQY

len: 13
v_gene: TRBV5-4
CDR3aa: ASSPSPLYNSPLH

len: 12
v_gene: TRBV15
CDR3aa: ATSRGTGYNEQF

len: 12
v_gene: TRBV5-1
CDR3aa: ASSLGPLGSEQY

len: 14
v_gene: TRBV4-1
CDR3aa: ASSQPSSLNTGELF

len: 12
v_gene: TRBV11-2
CDR3aa: ASRNMDAAYEQY

len: 13
v_gene: TRBV28
CDR3aa: ASRATDNSGNTIY

len: 10
v_gene: TRBV29-1
CDR3aa: SVEGRVGGAF

len: 15
v_gene: TRBV3-1/TRBV3-2
CDR3aa: ASSSTVAWGGHNEQF

len: 11
v_gene: TRBV5-1
CDR3aa: ASSSGDLTEQY

len: 11
v_gene: TRBV2
CDR3aa: ASRPPETYEQY

len: 13
v_gene: TRBV27
CDR3aa: ASSLEGRGNQPQH

len: 13
v_gene: TRBV11-2
CDR3aa: ASQLVRQGRYGYT

len: 14
v_gene: TRBV5-6
CDR3aa: ASTAIPSQGRSPLH

len: 13
v_gene: TRBV28
CDR3aa: ASMRGGSMNTEAF

len: 14
v_gene: TRBV27
CDR3aa: ASVHWGAGNTGELF

len: 11
v_gene: TRBV5-1
CDR3aa: ASRQGSLDTQY